These 5 T cell receptor beta chains were all obtained from the same sample, sequenced in a study of CD8 T cells in acute hepatitis C reinfection. General study results and limits: TRBV04 and TRBV06 were preferentially used in all groups, not explained by naive pool overrepresentation.

As for time point: at least 347 days after estimated infection, following spontaneous clearance. Hepatitis C virus-specific T cells were sequenced directly ex vivo without in vitro expansion. Data came from immunoSEQ multiplex PCR; TCRdb stores just in-frame clones and leaves some out. The sample records over 950 clones, 60% being singletons. This specimen consisted of HCV NS3-1073 tetramer-sorted CD8+ T cells from PBMCs, obtained at follow-up. Receptors were obtained from a man between 40 and 49 years old who spontaneously cleared hepatitis C infection.

The CDR3 DNA is TGTGCCAGCAGTTTAGCCGGGAGCTCCTACGAGCAGTACTTC. Translated: CASSLAGSSYEQYF. This chain connects TRBV28 to TRBJ2-7; the D gene is possibly TRBD2 (6 bases). From germline, CDR1 is MDHEN and CDR2 SYDVKM. Trimming removed 2 bases at V and 0 bases at J, with 8 bases between. The CDR3 length is 14 residues.

This clone is termed large. The V gene is TRBV4-2, the J gene TRBJ2-7, with TRBD1 matching over 11 bases. The CDR3 has 17 residues. Germline V gives CDR1 LGHNA, CDR2 YNFKEQ. The V gene end was trimmed by 0 bases and the J gene end by 3 bases; junction bases not matched to a gene: 7. DNA for the CDR3: TGTGCCAGCAGCCAAGATGGGGGGACAGGGGGAAGCTACGAGCAGTACTTC. The encoded protein is CASSQDGGTGGSYEQYF.

The chain combines TRBV27 with TRBJ1-2; 12 bases are a match to TRBD1. The CDR3 runs 17 residues. Losses at the gene ends were 5 bases for V and 6 bases for J; bases not matched to a gene: 13. CDR1 and CDR2 from the germline V gene are MNHEY and SMNVEV (reference sequence). This CDR3 reads CASSITPPGQGADGYTF. The CDR3, as DNA: TGTGCCAGCAGTATTACACCCCCGGGACAGGGGGCGGATGGCTACACCTTC.

The chain employs TRBV7-6 and TRBJ2-2, with D unresolved. This CDR3 is built from 16 residues. Germline-derived CDR1 and CDR2 are SGHVS and FNYEAQ. V was shortened by 5 bases and J by 0 bases, with 13 bases between the two germline ends. This CDR3 is CASSPETAANTGELFF. Written as DNA, the CDR3 is TGTGCCAGCAGCCCGGAGACGGCAGCGAACACCGGGGAGCTGTTTTTT.

V gene TRBV4-3 combines with J gene TRBJ1-5; no clear D gene. Trimming stripped 4 bases from V and 9 bases from J, with 13 bases between. The CDR3 is 13 residues long. The germline V gene encodes CDR1 LGHNA and CDR2 YSLEER. The CDR3 DNA reads as TGCGCCAGCAGCCCCGAACAAGGTGGGCCCCAGCATTTT. Translated: CASSPEQGGPQHF.